The 19 T cell receptor beta chains below were found in one sample sequenced in a study of patients and donors after allogeneic stem cell transplantation. TCRdb fed the RT-PCR reads into MiXCR, producing one record per CDR3 protein. The profile shows more than 75,000 distinct CDR3 sequences, less than 5% of them singletons. What was sequenced was blood, either unsorted or a sorted T cell fraction (not recorded which). These receptor sequences come from a human donor who was either an allogeneic HSCT recipient or a stem cell or donor lymphocyte infusion donor (not recorded which). It is not recorded whose cells these are; they may come from a transplant donor.

The chain joins TRBV12-3 or TRBV12-4 to TRBJ1-1, with D perhaps TRBD1 (6 bases). There are 16 residues in the CDR3. Trimming took 4 bases from V and 0 from J, leaving 15 bases between them. For the CDR3, the DNA is TGTGCCAGCAGTTCCTGGTCAGGGGACTTGAACACTGAAGCTTTCTTT. The encoded protein is CASSSWSGDLNTEAFF.

This clonotype appeared many times. The chain combines TRBV29-1 with TRBJ1-1; 7 bases map to TRBD1. J was trimmed by 1 base and V by 6 bases; bases with no gene match: 2. This CDR3 comprises 12 residues. Germline CDR1 and CDR2: SQVTM and ANQGSEA. This CDR3 is CSVRGGNTEAFF. CDR3 bases: TGCAGCGTCAGGGGGGGGAACACTGAAGCTTTCTTT.

The gene calls are TRBV7-9 and TRBJ2-3; D ambiguous. Germline CDR1 reads SEHNR; CDR2 reads FQNEAQ (reference sequence). The CDR3 is made up of 14 amino acids. V lost 3 bases and J lost 1, with 8 bases in between. DNA of the CDR3: TGTGCCAGCAGCTTTAACCGCCGCACAGATACGCAGTATTTT. This encodes CASSFNRRTDTQYF.

This clonotype was seen at least ten times. The V gene is TRBV12-3 or TRBV12-4, the J gene TRBJ1-2; D is ambiguous. The ends were cut back, 6 bases at V and 4 bases at J, with 12 bases in the middle. The CDR3 is made up of 13 amino acids. In nucleotides, the CDR3 is TGTGCCAGCAGCCCAGAGCGGAGCTATGGCTACACCTTC. This sequence encodes CASSPERSYGYTF.

In this sample, this clonotype turned up many times. The rearrangement uses TRBV3-1 and TRBJ2-1, with 8 positions matching TRBD2. Trimming cost V 2 bases and J 10 bases; bases outside gene matches: 10. Germline V lookup: CDR1 LGHDT, CDR2 YNNKEL (reference sequence). CDR3 length equals 15 residues. CDR3: CASSQNPGTSGEQFF. CDR3 sequence (DNA): TGTGCCAGCAGCCAAAACCCAGGAACTAGCGGCGAGCAGTTCTTC.

This clonotype has ten or more counts. The chain carries TRBV9 and TRBJ2-3; TRBD2 might be the D (6 bases). CDR1 and CDR2 (germline): SGDLS, YYNGEE. The CDR3 is 17 residues long. V was cut by 0 bases and J by 3 bases, with 17 bases left in between. CDR3 sequence (DNA): TGTGCCAGCAGCGTAGAATCGGGGGTGTTAGGTACAGATACGCAGTATTTT. As protein: CASSVESGVLGTDTQYF.

The sample holds many counts of this clonotype. The CDR3 bases are TGCGCCAGCAGCGGGACTAGCGGAGGCTTCATCCTTAGCTCCTACAATGAGCAGTTCTTC. Translation: CASSGTSGGFILSSYNEQFF. The V gene is TRBV5-1, the J gene TRBJ2-1; 11 bases are a match to TRBD2. Germline values: CDR1 SGHRS, CDR2 YFSETQ. CDR3 length equals 20 residues. V lost 4 bases and J lost 0; bases outside the gene matches: 15.

Ten or more counts support this clonotype. The CDR3 reads CASSLTQGAGELFF. The CDR3 DNA reads as TGTGCCAGCAGCTTAACTCAAGGCGCCGGGGAGCTGTTTTTT. The chain combines TRBV11-2 with TRBJ2-2; D remains unclear. V gave up 2 bases and J gave up 6 bases, with 10 bases separating them. Looked up from germline, CDR1 is SGHAT and CDR2 is FQNNGV. The CDR3 contains 14 residues.

This clonotype was detected ten times or more. The chain is built from TRBV2 and TRBJ1-1; the D gene is possibly TRBD1 (5 bases). The V end was cut by 7 bases, the J end by 9 bases, with 15 bases between. The CDR3 consists of 12 residues. Germline V lookup: CDR1 SNHLY, CDR2 FYNNEI. The CDR3 DNA reads TGTGCCAGCATCGTCACAGGCAGTCAAGCTTTCTTT. This sequence encodes CASIVTGSQAFF.

This clonotype was recorded at least ten times. The V and J genes are TRBV5-1 and TRBJ2-1; TRBD1 or TRBD2 may be the D gene (7 bases each). The CDR3 length is 14 residues. The V and J ends lost 4 bases and 9 bases respectively, with 17 bases between them. The germline V gene encodes CDR1 SGHRS and CDR2 YFSETQ. CDR3: CASSPGGAGGEQFF. The CDR3 bases are TGCGCCAGCAGCCCAGGGGGGGCAGGGGGTGAGCAGTTCTTC. Full variable domain (remainder filled in from reference TRBV5-1 and TRBJ2-1): KAGVTQTPRYLIKTRGQQVTLSCSPISGHRSVSWYQQTPGQGLQFLFEYFSETQRNKGNFPGRFSGRQFSNSRSEMNVSTLELGDSALYLCASSPGGAGGEQFFGPGTRLTVL.

This clonotype was recorded at least ten times. The CDR3 DNA is TGTGCCAGCAGCGTAGAAGGTCAAACTGGAAACACCATATATTTT. Protein sequence: CASSVEGQTGNTIYF. The genes are TRBV9 and TRBJ1-3; D not certain. CDR1 SGDLS and CDR2 YYNGEE come from the germline V gene. With 0 bases removed from V and 2 bases from J, the gap between germline ends came to 9 bases. The CDR3 totals 15 residues.

This clonotype was seen at least ten times. As DNA, the CDR3 is TGTGCCAGCAGCCAAGAGATGGGAAGAGGGGTGTACTTC. Protein sequence: CASSQEMGRGVYF. The chain couples TRBV3-1 to TRBJ2-7; D possibly uses TRBD1 or TRBD2 (5 bases each). The germline V and J ends were trimmed by 0 bases and 12 bases, with 15 bases remaining between them. Germline values: CDR1 LGHDT, CDR2 YNNKEL (reference sequence). The CDR3 spans 13 residues.

This clonotype has at least ten counts. The gene calls are TRBV29-1 and TRBJ2-1, with a tentative D call TRBD2 (5 bases). CDR3 length equals 12 residues. Between the trimmed V and J ends, which lost 4 bases and 12 bases, there was a span of 16 bases. The germline V gene has CDR1 SQVTM and CDR2 ANQGSEA. CDR3 amino acids: CSVGVPGGGQFF. CDR3 nucleotides: TGCAGCGTTGGGGTTCCAGGAGGAGGGCAGTTCTTC.

This clonotype came up many times. The chain uses TRBV27 and TRBJ1-2; 9 bases are a match to TRBD1. This CDR3 region has 15 residues. Germline V lookup: CDR1 MNHEY, CDR2 SMNVEV (reference sequence). J lost 1 base, V lost 6 bases, and 6 bases had no gene match. In DNA, the CDR3 is TGTGCCAGCAGCTTGGGACAGGGCCGTAACTATGGCTACACCTTC. It is translated as CASSLGQGRNYGYTF.

This sequence joins TRBV28 and TRBJ2-6; 7 bases are a match to TRBD1. V lost 6 bases and J lost 2; bases outside the gene matches: 10. The CDR3 sequence is 17 residues long. The germline gives CDR1 MDHEN, CDR2 SYDVKM. CDR3: CASSLNPGQAGANVLTF. CDR3 nucleotide sequence: TGTGCCAGCAGCCTAAACCCCGGACAGGCTGGGGCCAACGTCCTGACTTTC.

This clonotype appeared many times. V usage is TRBV5-1 and J usage is TRBJ2-3, with 9 bases matching TRBD1. CDR1 and CDR2 (germline): SGHRS, YFSETQ. V lost 3 bases and J lost 5; bases outside the gene matches: 13. The CDR3 runs 17 residues. CDR3 nucleotide sequence: TGCGCCAGCAGCTGGGGGGGGACAGGGAGGGCCGGAGATACGCAGTATTTT. The encoded protein is CASSWGGTGRAGDTQYF. Complete variable domain (other parts from reference TRBV5-1 and TRBJ2-3): KAGVTQTPRYLIKTRGQQVTLSCSPISGHRSVSWYQQTPGQGLQFLFEYFSETQRNKGNFPGRFSGRQFSNSRSEMNVSTLELGDSALYLCASSWGGTGRAGDTQYFGPGTRLTVL.

Many counts were recorded for this clonotype. V is TRBV3-1 and J is TRBJ2-2, with TRBD1 matching 8 bases. Germline loops: CDR1 LGHDT, CDR2 YNNKEL (reference sequence). The CDR3 is 14 amino acids. With V trimmed by 1 base and J by 5 bases, 0 bases remained unmatched. CDR3 nucleotide sequence: TGTGCCAGCAGCCAAGGGGACAGGACCGGGGAGCTGTTTTTT. Protein product: CASSQGDRTGELFF.

There are many counts of this clonotype. The rearrangement links TRBV28 to TRBJ2-7; the match to TRBD1 covers 9 bases. V lost 0 bases, J lost 5 bases, and 5 bases stayed unmatched. Per germline, CDR1 MDHEN and CDR2 SYDVKM. This CDR3 is 15 amino acids long. For the CDR3, the DNA is TGTGCCAGCAGTTTATGGACAGGGGGGGACGACGAGCAGTACTTC. Protein: CASSLWTGGDDEQYF.

This clonotype was recorded at least ten times. This sequence joins TRBV12-3 or TRBV12-4 and TRBJ1-5, with D hard to call. Trimming left V 6 bases short and J 4 bases short, with 13 bases between. The CDR3 runs to 14 residues. Written as DNA, the CDR3 is TGTGCCAGCAGCGAGAGGCCAGCTAATCAGCCCCAGCATTTT. Its protein is CASSERPANQPQHF.